The 25 T cell receptor beta chains in this list originate from one sample, sequenced in a study of OX40 agonist ivuxolimab in advanced cancers. Profiling relied on immunoSEQ multiplex PCR, and the TCRdb table lists in-frame clones only, not all of them. The sample has 70,000 to 90,000 clones; around 85% are singletons. The sample in question was CD4+ or CD8+ T cells sorted from blood, obtained in a trial of the OX40 agonist ivuxolimab. The receptors derive from an adult with an advanced solid tumor such as melanoma, head and neck, liver or kidney cancer.

The chain's CDR3 is CASSLAPTSGSTDTQYF. The CDR3 nucleotides read TGTGCCAGCAGTTTAGCCCCTACTAGCGGGTCTACAGATACGCAGTATTTT. The chain uses TRBV28 and TRBJ2-3, with 9 bases lining up with TRBD2. Germline V gene data show CDR1 as MDHEN and CDR2 as SYDVKM. This CDR3 comprises 17 residues. The ends lost 2 bases at V and 3 bases at J; junction bases unmatched: 9.

This chain links TRBV28 with TRBJ1-2, with 9 bases that match TRBD1. V lost 4 bases and J lost 8; bases outside the gene matches: 11. Germline V CDR1 and CDR2: MDHEN, SYDVKM. The CDR3 contains 15 residues. The chain's CDR3 is CASSSWDRVTGGYTF. The CDR3 nucleotides read TGTGCCAGCAGTTCGTGGGACAGGGTAACGGGGGGCTACACCTTC.

The chain combines TRBV28 with TRBJ2-2; 8 bases match TRBD2. This CDR3 comprises 15 residues. Germline trimming cut 9 bases from V and 4 bases from J; bases unmatched to any gene: 10. Germline assignment: CDR1 MDHEN and CDR2 SYDVKM. CDR3 protein: CASIPGTRATGELFF. CDR3 in DNA: TGTGCCAGTATCCCCGGGACTAGGGCCACCGGGGAGCTGTTTTTT. Using reference TRBV28 and TRBJ2-2 for the parts outside the CDR3, the full variable domain is DVKVTQSSRYLVKRTGEKVFLECVQDMDHENMFWYRQDPGLGLRLIYFSYDVKMKEKGDIPEGYSVSREKKERFSLILESASTNQTSMYLCASIPGTRATGELFFGEGSRLTVL.

This chain joins TRBV11-2 and TRBJ1-3; D is unresolved. V lost 2 bases, J lost 0 bases, and 5 bases lay in between. From germline, CDR1 is SGHAT and CDR2 FQNNGV. The CDR3 totals 14 residues. The CDR3 loop reads CASSLPNSGNTIYF. The CDR3 nucleotides are TGTGCCAGCAGCTTACCTAACTCTGGAAACACCATATATTTT.

This clone was picked up one time. The V call is TRBV2, the J call TRBJ2-1; D could derive from TRBD1 or TRBD2 (5 bases each). The germline V gene has CDR1 SNHLY and CDR2 FYNNEI. The V end lost 7 bases, the J end lost 7 bases, and 17 bases lay between the germline ends. The CDR3 consists of 14 residues. CDR3 in amino acids: CASMGVAGKNEQFF. The CDR3 coding sequence is TGTGCCAGCATGGGGGTAGCAGGGAAGAATGAGCAGTTCTTC.

The V gene is TRBV9, the J gene TRBJ1-1; D is unclear. The CDR3 totals 14 residues. Trimming left V 1 base short and J 1 base short, with 8 bases between. The germline V gene encodes CDR1 SGDLS and CDR2 YYNGEE. CDR3: CASSVISGNTEAFF. CDR3 coding DNA: TGTGCCAGCAGCGTAATTTCGGGGAACACTGAAGCTTTCTTT. The full variable domain, completed using reference TRBV9 and TRBJ1-1, is DSGVTQTPKHLITATGQRVTLRCSPRSGDLSVYWYQQSLDQGLQFLIQYYNGEERAKGNILERFSAQQFPDLHSELNLSSLELGDSALYFCASSVISGNTEAFFGQGTRLTVV.

The chain couples TRBV9 to TRBJ1-5; 7 bases agree with TRBD1. Per germline, CDR1 SGDLS and CDR2 YYNGEE. Trimming took 4 bases from V and 6 from J; bases not matched to a gene: 10. CDR3 length equals 15 residues. The chain's CDR3 is CASSRAAGGGQPQHF. In nucleotides, the CDR3 is TGTGCCAGCAGCAGAGCAGCAGGGGGGGGTCAGCCCCAGCATTTT. Variable domain in full (rest from reference TRBV9 and TRBJ1-5): DSGVTQTPKHLITATGQRVTLRCSPRSGDLSVYWYQQSLDQGLQFLIQYYNGEERAKGNILERFSAQQFPDLHSELNLSSLELGDSALYFCASSRAAGGGQPQHFGDGTRLSIL.

This clone was counted only a few times. J is TRBJ2-1 and V is TRBV28; 11 bases align to TRBD2. The length of the CDR3 is 16 residues. V was clipped by 1 base and J by 10 bases; unmatched bases: 9. Per the germline V gene, CDR1 is MDHEN and CDR2 is SYDVKM. The CDR3: CASSLLFSGRAGEQFF. DNA for the CDR3: TGTGCCAGCAGTTTATTATTTAGCGGGAGGGCCGGGGAGCAGTTCTTC.

V is TRBV11-2 and J is TRBJ2-7; tentative D call: TRBD1 (6 bases). The CDR3 is 12 residues long. With 5 bases removed from V and 6 bases from J, the gap between germline ends came to 11 bases. CDR1 and CDR2 from the germline V gene are SGHAT and FQNNGV. Written as DNA, the CDR3 is TGTGCCAGCAGCACACAGGGTGGCGAGCAGTACTTC. It encodes CASSTQGGEQYF.

The V gene is TRBV19, the J gene TRBJ1-1; TRBD1 agrees at 9 bases. This CDR3 comprises 15 residues. V shed 4 bases and J 2 bases; nucleotides not matched to a gene: 5. CDR1 is LNHDA and CDR2 is SQIVND in the germline V gene (reference sequence). CDR3: CASSKQGAPNTEAFF. The CDR3, as DNA: TGTGCCAGTAGTAAACAGGGGGCGCCTAACACTGAAGCTTTCTTT.

This chain links TRBV11-2 with TRBJ2-4; the D call may be TRBD1 or TRBD2 (5 bases each). Looked up from germline, CDR1 is SGHAT and CDR2 is FQNNGV. This CDR3 has 14 residues. V was clipped by 1 base and J by 7 bases, with 11 bases between them. CDR3 loop: CASSLGTRGNIQYF. The CDR3 DNA reads TGTGCCAGCAGCTTAGGGACGAGGGGTAACATTCAGTACTTC.

The V and J genes are TRBV12-5 and TRBJ2-1; 9 bases agree with TRBD2. The CDR3 has 15 residues. Trimming cost V 1 base and J 7 bases; bases outside gene matches: 5. Looked up from germline, CDR1 is LGHNT and CDR2 is FRNRAP. CDR3 coding DNA: TGTGCTAGTGGTTTGGAAGCGGGAGGATGGAATGAGCAGTTCTTC. This translates into CASGLEAGGWNEQFF.

V is TRBV19 and J is TRBJ2-6, with D maybe TRBD1 (7 bases). Trimming removed 5 bases at V and 0 bases at J, with 14 bases between. Germline V gene data show CDR1 as LNHDA and CDR2 as SQIVND (reference sequence). The CDR3 runs to 17 residues. The CDR3 DNA sequence: TGTGCCAGTAGTCTCCAGGGGGGCAGCTCTGGGGCCAACGTCCTGACTTTC. Its protein product is CASSLQGGSSGANVLTF.

The CDR3, as DNA: TGTGCCATCTCTAGCGGGGGGGCTTTAAACATTCAGTACTTC. Translated: CAISSGGALNIQYF. The rearrangement links TRBV7-9 to TRBJ2-4, with 12 nucleotides matching TRBD2. The CDR3 is 14 residues long. CDR1 is SEHNR and CDR2 is FQNEAQ in the germline V gene (reference sequence). The ends lost 10 bases at V and 6 bases at J; junction bases unmatched: 7.

This clone appeared a few times. J is TRBJ1-5 and V is TRBV14; D possibly corresponds to TRBD1 (6 bases). In germline, CDR1 is SGHDN, CDR2 FVKESK. The V gene lost 4 bases and the J gene lost 7 bases, with 11 bases spanning the gap. The CDR3 has 13 amino acids. CDR3 loop: CASSPGGGQPQHF. The CDR3 DNA reads as TGTGCCAGCAGCCCCGGGGGCGGCCAGCCCCAGCATTTT.

In nucleotides, the CDR3 is TGTGCCAGCAGTCTAGTGGCATGGCCTGAAGCTTTCTTT. Its protein product is CASSLVAWPEAFF. The J gene is TRBJ1-1, the V gene TRBV7-8; D uncertain. This CDR3 has 13 residues. Trimming removed 6 bases from V and 6 bases from J, with 14 bases in between. Germline V gene lookup returns CDR1 SGHVS and CDR2 FQNEAQ.

The chain employs TRBV30 and TRBJ1-5; D is undetermined. The germline V gene encodes CDR1 GTSNPN and CDR2 SVGIG (reference sequence). The V end was cut by 1 base, the J end by 0 bases, with 4 bases between. This CDR3 comprises 13 residues. The CDR3 bases are TGTGCCTGGAGTGCCAGTAGCAATCAGCCCCAGCATTTT. This translates into CAWSASSNQPQHF. Looking up the rest from reference TRBV30 and TRBJ1-5 gives the full variable domain: SQTIHQWPATLVQPVGSPLSLECTVEGTSNPNLYWYRQAAGRGLQLLFYSVGIGQISSEVPQNLSASRPQDRQFILSSKKLLLSDSGFYLCAWSASSNQPQHFGDGTRLSIL.

V is TRBV30 and J is TRBJ2-5; the D is unclear. CDR3 length: 11 residues. V lost 3 bases, J lost 5 bases, and 7 bases lay in between. CDR1 is GTSNPN, CDR2 SVGIG, per germline (reference sequence). CDR3 bases: TGTGCCTGGAGCGGTGTTGAGACCCAGTACTTC. This gives the protein CAWSGVETQYF.

This clone has more than one count but fewer than ten. The rearrangement links TRBV28 to TRBJ2-3, with unresolved D. Germline loops: CDR1 MDHEN, CDR2 SYDVKM. V shed 6 bases and J shed 6 bases, with 13 bases lying between them. The CDR3 contains 13 residues. DNA for the CDR3: TGTGCCAGCAGCCTGGGTCACTCGGATACGCAGTATTTT. It specifies CASSLGHSDTQYF.

V and J are TRBV30 and TRBJ1-5, with 7 bases that match TRBD1. Germline loops: CDR1 GTSNPN, CDR2 SVGIG (reference sequence). V was clipped by 3 bases and J by 5 bases; unmatched bases: 7. The CDR3 length is 14 residues. CDR3 protein: CAWSLGQEYQPQHF. The CDR3 bases are TGTGCCTGGAGCCTCGGACAGGAGTATCAGCCCCAGCATTTT.

The CDR3 coding sequence is TGTGCCAGCAGCTTACAAGGGGAGACCCAGTACTTC. This encodes CASSLQGETQYF. This chain joins TRBV7-3 and TRBJ2-5, with D hard to call. Per the germline V gene, CDR1 is SGHTA and CDR2 is FQGTGA. V lost 2 bases and J lost 5, with 6 bases in between. CDR3 length: 12 amino acids.

The chain couples TRBV7-9 to TRBJ1-2, with 11 bases matching TRBD1. The CDR3 is 15 amino acids. The germline V gene has CDR1 SEHNR and CDR2 FQNEAQ (reference sequence). Trimming cost V 6 bases and J 2 bases; bases outside gene matches: 5. CDR3 bases: TGTGCCAGCAGATGGGGGACAGGGGGGAACTATGGCTACACCTTC. Its translation is CASRWGTGGNYGYTF.

CDR3: CASSFGTDTEAFF. The CDR3 DNA is TGTGCCAGCAGCTTTGGGACGGACACTGAAGCTTTCTTT. This sequence joins TRBV7-8 and TRBJ1-1; TRBD1 is a possible D gene (5 bases). Germline V gene lookup returns CDR1 SGHVS and CDR2 FQNEAQ. V gave up 3 bases and J gave up 3 bases, with 8 bases separating them. The CDR3 has 13 amino acids.

This clone was observed a single time. The V call is TRBV6-5, the J call TRBJ2-5, with 11 nucleotides matching TRBD1. This CDR3 comprises 14 residues. J gave up 4 bases and V 6 bases, and 4 bases lay outside the gene matches. The V gene's germline CDR1 is MNHEY and CDR2 SVGAGI. The CDR3 nucleotides read TGTGCCAGCAGGGACAGGGGGCGCGGAGAGACCCAGTACTTC. As protein: CASRDRGRGETQYF.

The V and J genes are TRBV30 and TRBJ2-7; 9 positions match TRBD1. CDR1 and CDR2 from the germline V gene are GTSNPN and SVGIG (reference sequence). The V and J ends lost 3 bases and 4 bases, in that order; junction bases with no gene match: 4. This CDR3 is built from 13 residues. The CDR3 spells CAWSGTGLYEQYF. The CDR3 nucleotides are TGTGCCTGGAGCGGGACAGGGCTTTACGAGCAGTACTTC.